Listed below are T cell receptor beta chains from one sample, sequenced in a study of early T cells in non-severe SARS-CoV-2 infection. MiXCR, applied by TCRdb to the 5' RACE reads, yields one record per CDR3 protein. The table lists 15,000 to 20,000 distinct CDR3 sequences, approximately 4.8% of them singletons. The sequenced sample consisted of whole blood. These receptors all come from an adult who was a healthcare worker with PCR-confirmed SARS-CoV-2 infection or an uninfected control (not recorded which). CDR3s include the opening cysteine and the closing phenylalanine or tryptophan. A D gene is named only where the DNA matches it firmly. Clone size is not always given. Where it is, it says once, few, many or a class for expanded clones.

v_call	clone_size	d_call	j_call	cdr3_aa	cdr3_nt
TRBV28	.	.	TRBJ2-7	CASSLEGGWEQYF	TGTGCCAGCAGTTTAGAAGGGGGTTGGGAGCAGTACTTC
TRBV20-1	medium-sized	.	TRBJ2-7	CSASSLASYSYEQYF	TGCAGTGCTAGTTCGCTAGCGAGCTACTCCTACGAGCAGTACTTC
TRBV29-1	many	TRBD1	TRBJ2-7	CSVVGDSSYEQYF	TGCAGCGTTGTCGGGGACAGCTCCTACGAGCAGTACTTC
TRBV7-2	many	TRBD2	TRBJ2-2	CASSLSSGYTGELFF	TGTGCCAGCAGCTTATCTAGCGGTTACACCGGGGAGCTGTTTTTT
TRBV11-2	many	.	TRBJ1-1	CASSPRGGEDTEAFF	TGTGCCAGCAGCCCCCGGGGAGGGGAGGACACTGAAGCTTTCTTT
TRBV9	many	TRBD1	TRBJ1-1	CASSVISQGVAEAFF	TGTGCCAGCAGCGTGATATCCCAGGGGGTAGCTGAAGCTTTCTTT
TRBV29-1	few	.	TRBJ2-3	CSVLRAEADTQYF	TGCAGCGTTTTGAGAGCAGAGGCAGATACGCAGTATTTT
TRBV20-1	medium-sized	.	TRBJ2-4	CSARVVGELAKNIQYF	TGCAGTGCTAGAGTAGTCGGCGAGTTAGCCAAAAACATTCAGTACTTC
TRBV10-3	.	.	TRBJ2-1	CAISEASTDEQFF	TGTGCCATCAGTGAAGCGTCCACCGATGAGCAGTTCTTC
TRBV7-6	medium-sized	TRBD2	TRBJ2-1	CASSSGRGSGDEQFF	TGTGCCAGCAGCTCCGGGCGCGGGAGTGGAGATGAGCAGTTCTTC
TRBV6-1	many	.	TRBJ1-5	CASSDEGADGQPQHF	TGTGCCAGCAGTGACGAAGGGGCGGACGGTCAGCCCCAGCATTTT
TRBV7-9	many	TRBD2	TRBJ2-7	CASSPPGLAGGEQYF	TGTGCCAGCAGCCCGCCGGGACTAGCGGGAGGCGAGCAGTACTTC
TRBV11-2	many	.	TRBJ2-3	CASSLEGRWTDTQYF	TGTGCCAGCAGCTTAGAAGGGAGGTGGACAGATACGCAGTATTTT
TRBV4-2	many	.	TRBJ2-6	CASSQGRQPISLSGANVLTF	TGTGCCAGCAGCCAAGGACGGCAGCCCATCTCTCTCTCTGGGGCCAACGTCCTGACTTTC
TRBV20-1	many	.	TRBJ2-3	CSARPGTFSTDTQYF	TGCAGTGCTAGACCCGGGACATTCAGCACAGATACGCAGTATTTT
TRBV20-1	many	TRBD2	TRBJ2-1	CSARVAGGLDNEQFF	TGCAGTGCTAGAGTAGCGGGAGGACTGGACAATGAGCAGTTCTTC
TRBV20-1	many	.	TRBJ1-2	CSARGHNYGYTF	TGCAGTGCTAGGGGGCACAACTATGGCTACACCTTC
TRBV9	many	TRBD2	TRBJ2-3	CASSVSGRRSTDTQYF	TGTGCCAGCAGCGTTAGCGGGAGACGGAGCACAGATACGCAGTATTTT
TRBV2	many	TRBD2	TRBJ2-1	CASSPLAGLGNEQFF	TGTGCCAGCAGCCCGCTAGCGGGATTGGGCAATGAGCAGTTCTTC
TRBV12-3/TRBV12-4	many	TRBD1	TRBJ1-4	CASSSTGGSANEKLFF	TGTGCCAGCAGTTCGACAGGGGGCAGTGCTAATGAAAAACTGTTTTTT
TRBV10-3	many	.	TRBJ1-5	CAISAGHNQPQHF	TGTGCCATCAGCGCGGGACACAATCAGCCCCAGCATTTT
TRBV11-2	many	.	TRBJ2-5	CASSLEAITETQYF	TGTGCCAGCAGCTTAGAGGCGATTACGGAGACCCAGTACTTC
TRBV20-1	many	TRBD1	TRBJ1-2	CSARDFRGQGNYGYTF	TGCAGTGCTAGAGATTTTAGGGGACAGGGAAACTATGGCTACACCTTC
TRBV6-2/TRBV6-3	few	.	TRBJ1-1	CASSLSGTVTPAFF	TGTGCCAGCAGCCTCTCCGGGACTGTCACCCCAGCTTTCTTT
TRBV9	.	.	TRBJ2-3	CASSAADTQYF	TGTGCCAGCAGCGCAGCAGATACGCAGTATTTT
TRBV14	many	.	TRBJ1-6	CASSQDPYSYNSPLHF	TGTGCCAGCAGCCAAGATCCTTATTCCTATAATTCACCCCTCCACTTT
TRBV9	many	.	TRBJ2-5	CASSVSSRGGQYF	TGTGCCAGCAGCGTAAGCTCGAGGGGGGGCCAGTACTTC
TRBV2	many	.	TRBJ1-2	CASSVRERSGYTF	TGTGCCAGCAGTGTGCGGGAGAGGTCTGGCTACACCTTC
TRBV6-5	medium-sized	TRBD1	TRBJ1-2	CASSRTGLDGYTF	TGTGCCAGCAGTCGGACAGGGTTGGATGGCTACACCTTC
TRBV19	many	.	TRBJ1-3	CASSTDRSSGNTIYF	TGTGCCAGTAGTACTGACAGGTCCTCTGGAAACACCATATATTTT
TRBV5-1	many	.	TRBJ2-1	CASSGHGSGYYNEQFF	TGCGCCAGCAGCGGTCATGGCTCCGGGTACTACAATGAGCAGTTCTTC